What follows are 29 T cell receptor beta chains derived from one specimen sequenced in a study of beta chain features in type 1 diabetes. What was sequenced were expressed TCRB transcripts, since all of the isolated RNA had been reverse transcribed. Using immunoSEQ multiplex PCR, the repertoire was profiled, and TCRdb retains in-frame clones only, with some absent. The sample lists about half a million clones, roughly 10% occurring once. Sequencing was done on a sample of naive CD4+ T cells from blood. The receptors derive from a woman under 30 in good health.

The sample holds a few counts of this clone. This chain uses TRBV7-6 with TRBJ2-1; 10 bases are shared with TRBD1. Germline V CDR1 and CDR2: SGHVS, FNYEAQ. V dropped 5 bases and J dropped 7; count of bases not matched to a gene: 17. CDR3 size: 18 residues. CDR3 loop: CASSDRDRGLFRRNEQFF. Written as DNA, the CDR3 is TGTGCCAGCAGCGACCGGGACAGGGGTCTCTTTCGGAGGAATGAGCAGTTCTTC.

This clone was detected only a few times. V gene TRBV7-2 combines with J gene TRBJ2-5; 8 bases are shared with TRBD2. V lost 5 bases to trimming and J lost 5 bases; unmatched junction nucleotides: 7. This CDR3 has 14 amino acids. Germline V gene data show CDR1 as SGHTA and CDR2 as FQGNSA. CDR3 DNA: TGTGCCAGCAGCGGGCGGACTAGCCACGAGACCCAGTACTTC. The encoded protein is CASSGRTSHETQYF.

There are a few counts of this clone. The V call is TRBV18, the J call TRBJ1-2; D is uncertain. In germline, CDR1 is KGHSH, CDR2 LQKENI. Trimming shortened V by 2 bases and J by 5 bases, and 12 bases separated the two germline ends. The CDR3 covers 14 residues. CDR3 residues: CASSPIRTVYGYTF. The DNA of the CDR3 is TGTGCCAGCTCACCAATCAGGACCGTGTATGGCTACACCTTC.

This clone came up a few times. The chain uses TRBV6-5 and TRBJ2-5; D not resolved. CDR1 is MNHEY, CDR2 SVGAGI, per germline. The V and J ends lost 0 bases and 9 bases respectively, with 11 bases between them. The CDR3 sequence is 13 residues long. Written as DNA, the CDR3 is TGTGCCAGCAGTTACTCGACTGCAAAGGCCCAGTACTTC. It codes for CASSYSTAKAQYF.

This clone was observed a few times. This chain links TRBV18 with TRBJ1-2; a possible D gene is TRBD1 (5 bases). The V end was cut by 0 bases, the J end by 8 bases, with 16 bases between. CDR3 length: 15 amino acids. Germline V CDR1 and CDR2: KGHSH, LQKENI. The CDR3 reads CASSPPGGDIKGYTF. CDR3 bases: TGTGCCAGCTCACCACCAGGAGGGGATATCAAGGGCTACACCTTC. The whole variable domain, remainder taken from reference TRBV18 and TRBJ1-2, is NAGVMQNPRHLVRRRGQEARLRCSPMKGHSHVYWYRQLPEEGLKFMVYLQKENIIDESGMPKERFSAEFPKEGPSILRIQQVVRGDSAAYFCASSPPGGDIKGYTFGSGTRLTVV.

The V call is TRBV5-1, the J call TRBJ2-2; 10 nucleotides line up with TRBD1. The junction had 3 bases not matched to a gene; V was cut back by 3 bases and J by 4 bases. Looked up from germline, CDR1 is SGHRS and CDR2 is YFSETQ. The CDR3 consists of 15 residues. The CDR3 nucleotides are TGCGCCAGCAGCTCCGGACAGGGGGTCACCGGGGAGCTGTTTTTT. This encodes CASSSGQGVTGELFF. Variable domain in full (rest from reference TRBV5-1 and TRBJ2-2): KAGVTQTPRYLIKTRGQQVTLSCSPISGHRSVSWYQQTPGQGLQFLFEYFSETQRNKGNFPGRFSGRQFSNSRSEMNVSTLELGDSALYLCASSSGQGVTGELFFGEGSRLTVL.

This clone occurred a few times. V is TRBV15 and J is TRBJ2-3, with D unclear. Between the trimmed V and J ends, which lost 0 bases and 2 bases, there was a span of 6 bases. There are 14 residues in the CDR3. Germline values: CDR1 LNHNV, CDR2 YYDKDF (reference sequence). The CDR3 reads CATSRDPHTDTQYF. CDR3 DNA sequence: TGTGCCACCAGCAGAGATCCGCACACAGATACGCAGTATTTT.

Note on this clone: Other DNA sequences within the sample encode an identical CDR3. The chain uses TRBV5-6 and TRBJ2-4, with 7 positions matching TRBD1. In germline, CDR1 is SGHDT, CDR2 YYEEEE. The ends lost 1 base at V and 0 bases at J; junction bases unmatched: 10. The CDR3 extends over 18 amino acids. CDR3 region: CASSLKGQLVLAKNIQYF. In DNA, the CDR3 is TGTGCCAGCAGCTTGAAGGGACAGTTAGTGCTAGCCAAAAACATTCAGTACTTC.

This clone was picked up a small number of times. J is TRBJ2-7 and V is TRBV7-2, with TRBD2 identical over 11 bases. The V gene's germline CDR1 is SGHTA and CDR2 FQGNSA. V gave up 8 bases and J gave up 4 bases; unmatched junction bases: 4. This CDR3 comprises 13 residues. For the CDR3, the DNA is TGTGCCAGCGGTCCTAGCGGGAGGTACGAGCAGTACTTC. Translating it yields CASGPSGRYEQYF.

This clone was seen only a few times. At the DNA level, this CDR3 is encoded by other sequences in the same sample as well. This chain uses TRBV29-1 with TRBJ2-1, with 14 bases matching TRBD2. This CDR3 spans 16 amino acids. Germline assignment: CDR1 SQVTM and CDR2 ANQGSEA. Losses at the gene ends were 4 bases for V and 7 bases for J; bases not matched to a gene: 9. The CDR3: CSVGRLAGGHGNEQFF. DNA for the CDR3: TGCAGCGTTGGGAGACTAGCGGGAGGGCACGGGAATGAGCAGTTCTTC.

This clone appeared many times. J is TRBJ1-1 and V is TRBV30; D gene ambiguous. Germline CDR1 is GTSNPN and CDR2 is SVGIG (reference sequence). This CDR3 comprises 13 residues. The germline V and J ends were trimmed by 1 base and 7 bases, with 13 bases remaining between them. Here the CDR3 DNA reads TGTGCCTGGAGTGCACTAATAGGGCGTGAAGCTTTCTTT. Amino acid sequence: CAWSALIGREAFF.

This clone was found a few times. The DNA for the CDR3 is TGTGCCAGCAGCTTGAGGGGACTATGGAATGAGCAGTTCTTC. Residues: CASSLRGLWNEQFF. V gene TRBV5-6 combines with J gene TRBJ2-1; 7 positions agree with TRBD2. The CDR3 extends over 14 amino acids. Germline values: CDR1 SGHDT, CDR2 YYEEEE. Germline trimming cut 1 base from V and 7 bases from J; bases unmatched to any gene: 5.

V usage is TRBV2 and J usage is TRBJ2-1, with TRBD1 identical over 7 bases. J gave up 7 bases and V 2 bases, and 8 bases lay outside the gene matches. Looked up from germline, CDR1 is SNHLY and CDR2 is FYNNEI. This CDR3 has 15 residues. The CDR3 spells CASSERTGRENEQFF. Written as DNA, the CDR3 is TGTGCCAGCAGTGAACGGACAGGAAGGGAAAATGAGCAGTTCTTC.

This clone was recorded many times. The rearrangement links TRBV15 to TRBJ2-1; 10 bases line up with TRBD2. CDR1 and CDR2 (germline): LNHNV, YYDKDF (reference sequence). This CDR3 has 15 amino acids. V lost 5 bases, J lost 4 bases, and 5 bases stayed unmatched. The CDR3 DNA follows: TGTGCCACCAGCTTTAGCGGGGGGCGATACAATGAGCAGTTCTTC. Translating it yields CATSFSGGRYNEQFF. The whole variable domain, remainder taken from reference TRBV15 and TRBJ2-1, is DAMVIQNPRYQVTQFGKPVTLSCSQTLNHNVMYWYQQKSSQAPKLLFHYYDKDFNNEADTPDNFQSRRPNTSFCFLDIRSPGLGDTAMYLCATSFSGGRYNEQFFGPGTRLTVL.

This clone occurred a few times. The chain couples TRBV2 to TRBJ2-7, with D hard to call. Deletions cut 1 base from V and 3 bases from J, with 13 bases between. The CDR3 loop spans 15 amino acids. From germline, CDR1 is SNHLY and CDR2 FYNNEI. CDR3 DNA sequence: TGTGCCAGCAGTGAAGGTGCCTCCCGGCTCTACGAGCAGTACTTC. This sequence encodes CASSEGASRLYEQYF.

This clone has only a few counts. The genes are TRBV30 and TRBJ2-1; no clear D. CDR1 and CDR2 from the germline V gene are GTSNPN and SVGIG (reference sequence). V lost 3 bases and J lost 10, with 13 bases in between. This CDR3 has 12 residues. CDR3 residues: CAWSPVSREQFF. CDR3 DNA sequence: TGTGCCTGGAGCCCCGTCTCTCGGGAGCAGTTCTTC.

J is TRBJ2-1 and V is TRBV9, with D perhaps TRBD1 (6 bases). CDR3 length: 17 residues. CDR1 and CDR2 (germline): SGDLS, YYNGEE. V was shortened by 4 bases and J by 11 bases, with 28 bases between the two germline ends. CDR3 protein: CASSPRPDRPLVNKQFF. The DNA of the CDR3 is TGTGCCAGCAGCCCCCGTCCCGACAGGCCATTGGTAAATAAGCAGTTCTTC.

In this sample, this clone turned up a few times. This rearrangement joins TRBV5-6 to TRBJ2-5, with 7 bases identical to TRBD1. Trimming at V came to 3 bases and at J to 4 bases, leaving 12 bases not matched to a gene. The CDR3 loop spans 16 amino acids. The germline V gene encodes CDR1 SGHDT and CDR2 YYEEEE. CDR3 amino acids: CASSSRRQGRGETQYF. The CDR3 DNA reads TGTGCCAGCAGCTCCAGAAGACAGGGCCGAGGAGAGACCCAGTACTTC.

There are a few counts of this clone. The rearrangement links TRBV4-2 to TRBJ2-6; D not resolved. This CDR3 contains 16 residues. Germline CDR1 and CDR2: LGHNA and YNFKEQ. Trimming left V 4 bases short and J 1 base short, with 11 bases between. CDR3 region: CASSRAVESGANVLTF. The CDR3 nucleotides read TGTGCCAGCAGCCGGGCGGTGGAGTCTGGGGCCAACGTCCTGACTTTC.

This clone was seen only a few times. The J gene is TRBJ1-1, the V gene TRBV7-9, with a possible D match to TRBD1 (6 bases). Trimming removed 1 base from V and 10 bases from J, with 13 bases in between. The length of the CDR3 is 13 residues. Germline V gives CDR1 SEHNR, CDR2 FQNEAQ (reference sequence). CDR3 DNA: TGTGCCAGCAGCTTAGTCTTAGGGGGAACAGCTTTCTTT. This codes for CASSLVLGGTAFF.

This clone was seen a few times. The V gene is TRBV7-2, the J gene TRBJ2-7; the D is unclear. Looked up from germline, CDR1 is SGHTA and CDR2 is FQGNSA. The ends were cut back, 4 bases at V and 2 bases at J, with 9 bases in the middle. The CDR3 runs 13 residues. The CDR3 DNA is TGTGCCAGCAGCTACGGTTATACCTACGAGCAGTACTTC. It yields the protein CASSYGYTYEQYF.

The gene calls are TRBV27 and TRBJ2-1; TRBD2 agrees at 9 bases. Germline V lookup: CDR1 MNHEY, CDR2 SMNVEV (reference sequence). The CDR3 is made up of 14 amino acids. V was pared by 6 bases and J by 3 bases, with 3 bases of the junction left unmatched. CDR3 loop: CASRPSGVYNEQFF. The DNA for the CDR3 is TGTGCCAGCAGACCTAGCGGGGTCTACAATGAGCAGTTCTTC.

In its sample, this clone was seen a few times. The chain carries TRBV2 and TRBJ2-7; 7 nucleotides match TRBD2. J was trimmed by 3 bases and V by 5 bases; bases with no gene match: 4. The CDR3 loop spans 13 amino acids. CDR1 SNHLY and CDR2 FYNNEI come from the germline V gene. The CDR3 nucleotides are TGTGCCAGCAGTAGACGGGAGGTCTACGAGCAGTACGTC. Encoded protein: CASSRREVYEQYV.

This clone came up a few times. Other nucleotide sequences in the sample specify the same CDR3. J is TRBJ2-1 and V is TRBV7-2; no firm D call. Per germline, CDR1 SGHTA and CDR2 FQGNSA. The CDR3 has 13 amino acids. V gave up 1 base and J gave up 3 bases, with 4 bases separating them. In DNA, the CDR3 is TGTGCCAGCAGCTTAGGCAGCTACAATGAGCAGTTCTTC. This encodes CASSLGSYNEQFF.

This clone was found once. This chain links TRBV11-2 with TRBJ2-1; 9 nucleotides align to TRBD1. Trimming removed 2 bases from V and 0 bases from J; junction bases left unmatched: 5. The germline V gene encodes CDR1 SGHAT and CDR2 FQNNGV. The CDR3 length is 17 residues. Written as DNA, the CDR3 is TGTGCCAGCAGCTTAACAGGGGGCCCCAGCTCCTACAATGAGCAGTTCTTC. This gives the protein CASSLTGGPSSYNEQFF.

This chain connects TRBV5-4 to TRBJ2-1, with a tentative D call TRBD1 (6 bases). V was shortened by 3 bases and J by 1 base, with 11 bases between the two germline ends. This CDR3 has 15 amino acids. From germline, CDR1 is SGHNT and CDR2 YYREEE (reference sequence). The CDR3 DNA sequence: TGTGCCAGCAGCTGGGACACCAGTTCCTACAATGAGCAGTTCTTC. It specifies CASSWDTSSYNEQFF.

This sequence joins TRBV12-5 and TRBJ2-6; D unresolved. Germline CDR1 LGHNT, CDR2 FRNRAP. The CDR3 extends over 15 amino acids. V was shortened by 2 bases and J by 0 bases, with 5 bases between the two germline ends. DNA for the CDR3: TGTGCTAGTGGTTTGTATGGCTCTGGGGCCAACGTCCTGACTTTC. Translating it yields CASGLYGSGANVLTF.

Only a few counts were recorded for this clone. This chain uses TRBV4-2 with TRBJ2-5; 13 positions agree with TRBD2. Germline CDR1 reads LGHNA; CDR2 reads YNFKEQ. This CDR3 contains 16 residues. Trimming at V came to 1 base and at J to 4 bases, leaving 3 bases not matched to a gene. The CDR3 here is CASSQGLAGGAETQYF. The CDR3 coding sequence is TGTGCCAGCAGCCAAGGACTAGCGGGAGGAGCAGAGACCCAGTACTTC.

The V and J genes are TRBV7-3 and TRBJ2-1; D may be TRBD2 (6 bases). Trimming removed 1 base from V and 15 bases from J, with 16 bases in between. CDR1 is SGHTA, CDR2 FQGTGA, per germline. The CDR3 spans 13 residues. The CDR3 nucleotides read TGTGCCAGCAGCTTAAACGTTGGAGGGCGGCGGTTCTTC. Translating gives CASSLNVGGRRFF.